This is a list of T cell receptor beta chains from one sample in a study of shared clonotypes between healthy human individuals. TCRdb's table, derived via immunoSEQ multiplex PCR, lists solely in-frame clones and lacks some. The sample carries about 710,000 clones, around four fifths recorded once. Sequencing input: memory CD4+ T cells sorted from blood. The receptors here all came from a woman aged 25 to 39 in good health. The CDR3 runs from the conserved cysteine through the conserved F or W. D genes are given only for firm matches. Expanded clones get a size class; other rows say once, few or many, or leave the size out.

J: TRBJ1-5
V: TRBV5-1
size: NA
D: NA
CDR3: CASSLGDLGSNQPQHF
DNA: TGCGCCAGCAGCTTGGGGGATTTGGGAAGCAATCAGCCCCAGCATTTT

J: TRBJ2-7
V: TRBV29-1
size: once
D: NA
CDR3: CSVEDRFYEQYF
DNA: TGCAGCGTTGAAGACAGGTTCTACGAGCAGTACTTC

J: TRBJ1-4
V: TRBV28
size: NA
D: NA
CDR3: CASSLAVGSERKLFF
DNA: TGTGCCAGCAGTTTGGCAGTAGGGTCAGAGCGAAAACTGTTTTTT

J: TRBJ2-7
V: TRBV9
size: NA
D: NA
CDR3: CASSGDLVGEQYF
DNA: TGTGCCAGCAGCGGCGACCTGGTCGGAGAGCAGTACTTC

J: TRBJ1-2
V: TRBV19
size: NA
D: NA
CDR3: CASKDYGYGYTF
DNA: TGTGCCAGTAAGGATTACGGCTATGGCTACACCTTC

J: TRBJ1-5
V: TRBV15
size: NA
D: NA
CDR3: CATSRGNRQPQHF
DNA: TGTGCCACCAGCAGAGGGAATAGGCAGCCCCAGCATTTT

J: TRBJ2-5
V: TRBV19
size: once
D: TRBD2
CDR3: CASSLAGGLGETQYF
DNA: TGTGCCAGTAGCTTAGCGGGAGGCTTGGGAGAGACCCAGTACTTC

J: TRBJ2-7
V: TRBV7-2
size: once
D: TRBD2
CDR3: CASSTTSGAYEQYF
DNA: TGTGCCAGCAGCACCACTAGCGGGGCCTACGAGCAGTACTTC

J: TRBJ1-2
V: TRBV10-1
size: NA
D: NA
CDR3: CASSPGGYYGYTF
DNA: TGCGCCAGCAGTCCCGGGGGCTACTATGGCTACACCTTC

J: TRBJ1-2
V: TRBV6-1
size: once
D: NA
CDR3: CASSEIGYGYTF
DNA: TGTGCCAGCAGTGAAATTGGGTATGGCTACACCTTC

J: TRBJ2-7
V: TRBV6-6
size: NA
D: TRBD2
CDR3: CASGTSGGFSEQYF
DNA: TGTGCCAGCGGAACTAGCGGAGGGTTTAGCGAGCAGTACTTC

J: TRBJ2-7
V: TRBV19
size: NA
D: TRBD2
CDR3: CASSWKMGLASYEQYF
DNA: TGTGCCAGTAGTTGGAAGATGGGACTAGCTTCCTACGAGCAGTACTTC

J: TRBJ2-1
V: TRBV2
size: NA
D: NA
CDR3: CASSSARSYNEQFF
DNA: TGTGCCAGCTCTAGCGCCCGCTCCTACAATGAGCAGTTCTTC

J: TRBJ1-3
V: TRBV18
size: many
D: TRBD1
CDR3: CASSPQHLQGTGNTIYF
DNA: TGTGCCAGCTCACCCCAACATTTACAGGGGACTGGAAACACCATATATTTT

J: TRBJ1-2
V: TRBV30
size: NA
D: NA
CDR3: CAWTPGQGWYGYTF
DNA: TGTGCCTGGACTCCGGGGCAGGGGTGGTATGGCTACACCTTC

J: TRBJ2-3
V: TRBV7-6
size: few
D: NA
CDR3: CASSLGLSGSDTQYF
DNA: TGTGCCAGCAGCTTAGGCCTATCAGGGAGCGATACGCAGTATTTT

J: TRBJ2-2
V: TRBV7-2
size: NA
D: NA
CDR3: CASSLGRGLANTGELFF
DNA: TGTGCCAGCAGCTTAGGACGTGGGCTAGCAAACACCGGGGAGCTGTTTTTT

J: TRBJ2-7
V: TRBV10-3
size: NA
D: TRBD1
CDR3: CAISELNTGVEQYF
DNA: TGTGCCATCAGTGAATTAAATACAGGGGTCGAGCAGTACTTC

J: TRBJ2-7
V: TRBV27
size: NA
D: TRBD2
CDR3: CASSQIGLAAYEQYF
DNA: TGTGCCAGCAGCCAAATAGGACTAGCGGCCTACGAGCAGTACTTC

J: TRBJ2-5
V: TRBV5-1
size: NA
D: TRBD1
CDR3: CASSSTGDPVETQYF
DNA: TGCGCCAGCAGCTCCACAGGGGACCCAGTGGAGACCCAGTACTTC

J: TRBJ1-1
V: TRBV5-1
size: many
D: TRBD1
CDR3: CASSFQGANTEAFF
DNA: TGCGCCAGCAGCTTCCAGGGGGCGAACACTGAAGCTTTCTTT

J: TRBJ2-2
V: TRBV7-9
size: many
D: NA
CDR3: CASRYPDLHGELFF
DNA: TGTGCCAGCAGGTACCCCGACCTGCACGGGGAGCTGTTTTTT

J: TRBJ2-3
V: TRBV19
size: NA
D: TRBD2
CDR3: CASQAGVTDTQYF
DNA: TGTGCCAGTCAAGCGGGAGTAACAGATACGCAGTATTTT

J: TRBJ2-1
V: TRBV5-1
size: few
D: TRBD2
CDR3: CASSLAASGSRKNEQFF
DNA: TGCGCCAGCAGCTTGGCTGCTAGCGGGAGTCGCAAAAATGAGCAGTTCTTC

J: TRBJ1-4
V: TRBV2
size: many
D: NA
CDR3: CASRPGPNEKLFF
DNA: TGTGCCAGCCGCCCGGGTCCTAATGAAAAACTGTTTTTT

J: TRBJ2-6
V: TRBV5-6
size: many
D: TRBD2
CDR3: CASSSLGTRETGANVLTF
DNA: TGTGCCAGCAGCTCGTTGGGGACTAGGGAAACTGGGGCCAACGTCCTGACTTTC

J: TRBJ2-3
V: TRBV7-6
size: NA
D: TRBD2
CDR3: CASSLWTSGRAADTQYF
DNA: TGTGCCAGCAGCCTTTGGACTAGCGGGAGGGCCGCAGATACGCAGTATTTT

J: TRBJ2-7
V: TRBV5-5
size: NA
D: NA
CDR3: CASSLGWGNEQYF
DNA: TGTGCCAGCAGCTTGGGGTGGGGGAACGAGCAGTACTTC

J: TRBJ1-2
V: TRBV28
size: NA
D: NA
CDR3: CASSLLGHAYGYTF
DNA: TGTGCCAGCAGCCTTCTAGGGCACGCGTATGGCTACACCTTC

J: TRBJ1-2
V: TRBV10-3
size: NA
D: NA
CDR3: CAISDFSGANYGYTF
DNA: TGTGCCATCAGCGATTTCTCCGGAGCTAACTATGGCTACACCTTC

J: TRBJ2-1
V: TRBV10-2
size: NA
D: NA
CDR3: CASRTTGLYNEQFF
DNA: TGCGCCAGCAGGACTACGGGACTGTACAATGAGCAGTTCTTC

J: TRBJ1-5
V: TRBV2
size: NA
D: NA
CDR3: CASSGQVSNQPQHF
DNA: TGTGCCAGCAGTGGACAGGTTAGCAATCAGCCCCAGCATTTT

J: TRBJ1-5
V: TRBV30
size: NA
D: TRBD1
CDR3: CAWTGQVSNQPQHF
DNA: TGTGCCTGGACCGGACAGGTTAGCAATCAGCCCCAGCATTTT

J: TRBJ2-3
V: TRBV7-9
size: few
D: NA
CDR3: CASRTTPLTDTQYF
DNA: TGTGCCAGCAGGACTACACCTCTTACAGATACGCAGTATTTT

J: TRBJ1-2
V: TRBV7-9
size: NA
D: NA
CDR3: CASSRPNRDYGYTF
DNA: TGTGCCAGCAGCCGGCCCAACAGGGACTATGGCTACACCTTC

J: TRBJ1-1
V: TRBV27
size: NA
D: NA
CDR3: CASSRDRNTEAFF
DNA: TGTGCCAGCAGTAGAGACAGGAACACTGAAGCTTTCTTT

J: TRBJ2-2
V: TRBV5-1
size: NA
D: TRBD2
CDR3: CASSLASPLAGVTGELFF
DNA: TGCGCCAGCAGCTTGGCCTCCCCCCTAGCGGGAGTCACCGGGGAGCTGTTTTTT

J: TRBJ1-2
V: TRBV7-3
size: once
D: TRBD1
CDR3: CASSPGDRDHGYTF
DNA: TGTGCCAGCAGCCCCGGGGACAGGGACCATGGCTACACCTTC

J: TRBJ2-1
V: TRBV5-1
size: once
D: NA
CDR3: CASSFGGDYNEQFF
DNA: TGCGCCAGCAGCTTTGGGGGCGATTACAATGAGCAGTTCTTC

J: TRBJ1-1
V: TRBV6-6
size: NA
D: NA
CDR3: CASTPGGSRWAEAFF
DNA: TGTGCCAGCACCCCCGGAGGCTCCAGGTGGGCTGAAGCTTTCTTT

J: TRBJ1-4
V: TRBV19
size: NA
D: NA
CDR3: CASSAQVVVNEKLFF
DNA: TGTGCCAGTAGTGCTCAGGTGGTAGTAAATGAAAAACTGTTTTTT

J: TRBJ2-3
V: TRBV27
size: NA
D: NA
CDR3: CASSFLSSTDTQYF
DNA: TGTGCCAGCAGTTTTCTGTCCTCCACAGATACGCAGTATTTT